Below, 27 T cell receptor beta chains from the same sample are listed, as sequenced in a study of radiotherapy plus CTLA-4 blockade in lung cancer. Method: immunoSEQ multiplex PCR; TCRdb's copy keeps in-frame clones and lacks some. This sample has more than 90,000 clones, with more than 75% found just once. Sequenced material: peripheral blood, taken from a patient treated with radiotherapy plus ipilimumab. The receptors were gathered from a human donor with non-small cell lung cancer that progressed on radiotherapy plus ipilimumab. Some clones in this sample may be carry-over from other donors' samples.

The chain links TRBV19 to TRBJ2-7; no clear D. This CDR3 contains 14 residues. From germline, CDR1 is LNHDA and CDR2 SQIVND (reference sequence). Trimming shortened V by 3 bases and J by 1 base, and 10 bases separated the two germline ends. In DNA, the CDR3 is TGTGCCAGTAGTATCATGGACGGTTCCTACGAGCAGTACTTC. It is translated as CASSIMDGSYEQYF.

This clone appeared once. The chain joins TRBV9 to TRBJ2-5; TRBD1 is a possible D gene (5 bases). Germline CDR1 and CDR2: SGDLS and YYNGEE. V gave up 1 base and J gave up 2 bases, with 15 bases separating them. The CDR3 contains 16 residues. Here the CDR3 reads CASSVRGMMGQETQYF. The DNA of the CDR3 is TGTGCCAGCAGCGTAAGGGGCATGATGGGTCAAGAGACCCAGTACTTC.

This chain uses TRBV10-3 with TRBJ2-3; 9 bases are a match to TRBD1. Germline V CDR1 and CDR2: ENHRY, SYGVKD. There are 16 residues in the CDR3. V lost 2 bases to trimming and J lost 6 bases; unmatched junction nucleotides: 9. In DNA form, the CDR3 reads TGTGCCATCAGTGAGGGTGACAGGGGGTTTACGGATACGCAGTATTTT. This translates into CAISEGDRGFTDTQYF.

The rearrangement links TRBV6-5 to TRBJ1-2; a possible D gene is TRBD1 (6 bases). There are 14 residues in the CDR3. V shed 0 bases and J shed 2 bases, with 7 bases lying between them. The germline V gene has CDR1 MNHEY and CDR2 SVGAGI. Here the CDR3 DNA reads TGTGCCAGCAGTTACTCGAGGGGGAACTATGGCTACACCTTC. This translates into CASSYSRGNYGYTF.

The chain joins TRBV28 to TRBJ1-2, with D unresolved. The V end was cut by 1 base, the J end by 2 bases, with 8 bases between. Looked up from germline, CDR1 is MDHEN and CDR2 is SYDVKM. The CDR3 is made up of 14 amino acids. The CDR3 region is CASSLSGINYGYTF. CDR3 nucleotide sequence: TGTGCCAGCAGTTTATCAGGCATAAACTATGGCTACACCTTC.

This clone was seen more than once but under ten times. V is TRBV7-3 and J is TRBJ1-6; 9 bases agree with TRBD1. This CDR3 has 17 amino acids. J gave up 10 bases and V 2 bases, and 12 bases lay outside the gene matches. The germline V gene has CDR1 SGHTA and CDR2 FQGTGA. CDR3 coding DNA: TGTGCCAGCAGCTTAGCCCCCCCGGGACAGGGAGGCTCACCCCTCCACTTT. It is translated as CASSLAPPGQGGSPLHF. Full variable domain (outside the CDR3, taken from reference TRBV7-3 and TRBJ1-6): GAGVSQTPSNKVTEKGKYVELRCDPISGHTALYWYRQSLGQGPEFLIYFQGTGAADDSGLPNDRFFAVRPEGSVSTLKIQRTERGDSAVYLCASSLAPPGQGGSPLHFGNGTRLTVT.

The rearrangement uses TRBV28 and TRBJ1-2; D not resolved. CDR3 size: 15 residues. Germline lookup yields CDR1 MDHEN and CDR2 SYDVKM. Trimming took off 5 bases at V and 0 bases at J, with 13 bases between the two ends. The CDR3 spells CASSVQPSPNYGYTF. The DNA for the CDR3 is TGTGCCAGCAGTGTCCAGCCATCTCCTAACTATGGCTACACCTTC.

This clone was counted a few times. One end of the junction varies from germline; a read error may be responsible. V usage is TRBV7-2 and J usage is TRBJ1-2; 7 bases agree with TRBD1. Germline V CDR1 and CDR2: SGHTA, FQGNSA. This CDR3 contains 15 residues. CDR3 loop: CASSQMEGASYGYTF. In DNA, the CDR3 is TGCGCCAGCAGCCAAATGGAGGGGGCAAGCTATGGCTACACCTTC.

This clone occurred once. The chain joins TRBV6-5 to TRBJ1-1; 8 nucleotides agree with TRBD1. This CDR3 region has 15 residues. The V gene's germline CDR1 is MNHEY and CDR2 SVGAGI. V was pared by 3 bases and J by 7 bases, with 10 bases of the junction left unmatched. The chain's CDR3 is CASSYRQGPANEAFF. In DNA, the CDR3 is TGTGCCAGCAGTTATCGACAGGGGCCGGCGAATGAAGCTTTCTTT.

The rearrangement links TRBV5-6 to TRBJ2-3; 9 positions agree with TRBD2. The CDR3 covers 16 residues. Unmatched junction bases numbered 6, after V lost 0 bases and J lost 4 bases. Germline V gene sequence: CDR1 SGHDT, CDR2 YYEEEE. This CDR3 is CASSLAIAGVPDTQYF. CDR3 DNA sequence: TGTGCCAGCAGCTTGGCCATAGCGGGGGTCCCAGATACGCAGTATTTT.

This clone was recorded once. V gene TRBV29-1 combines with J gene TRBJ1-2; maybe TRBD1 (5 bases). V lost 0 bases, J lost 8 bases, and 10 bases lay in between. Per the germline V gene, CDR1 is SQVTM and CDR2 is ANQGSEA. The CDR3 loop spans 12 amino acids. This chain's CDR3 is CSVEEARDGYTF. The DNA of the CDR3 is TGCAGCGTTGAAGAGGCGAGGGACGGCTACACCTTC.

Only one count was recorded for this clone. The chain uses TRBV9 and TRBJ2-3; 8 bases match TRBD2. V lost 7 bases to trimming and J lost 2 bases; unmatched junction nucleotides: 9. The CDR3 is made up of 15 amino acids. Germline V lookup: CDR1 SGDLS, CDR2 YYNGEE. The chain's CDR3 is CASGLRGGSTDTQYF. CDR3 DNA sequence: TGTGCCAGCGGACTACGGGGGGGGTCCACAGATACGCAGTATTTT.

The chain recombines TRBV6-5 with TRBJ1-1, with 7 nucleotides matching TRBD1. The CDR3 sequence is 13 residues long. Germline trimming cut 7 bases from V and 5 bases from J; bases unmatched to any gene: 7. The V gene's germline CDR1 is MNHEY and CDR2 SVGAGI. The CDR3 DNA reads TGTGCCAGCACCCCCCAGGGGGGGACTGAAGCTTTCTTT. The encoded protein is CASTPQGGTEAFF.

The J gene is TRBJ1-6, the V gene TRBV28; TRBD1 matches 8 bases. After removal of 7 bases from V and 6 bases from J, the junction contained 8 bases not matched to a gene. The CDR3 loop spans 15 amino acids. Per the germline V gene, CDR1 is MDHEN and CDR2 is SYDVKM. The CDR3 bases are TGTGCCAGCACCCTGGTGACAGGGGTTAATTCACCCCTCCACTTT. Translating gives CASTLVTGVNSPLHF.

The chain links TRBV5-1 to TRBJ1-1; no definite D call. The CDR3 contains 16 residues. The V and J ends lost 0 bases and 1 base respectively, with 13 bases between them. Germline assignment: CDR1 SGHRS and CDR2 YFSETQ. The CDR3 DNA reads as TGCGCCAGCAGCTTGGCGTTCGGACTCAAGAACACTGAAGCTTTCTTT. Protein product: CASSLAFGLKNTEAFF.

The genes are TRBV7-3 and TRBJ2-5; D may correspond to TRBD1 or TRBD2 (6 bases each). The V and J ends lost 3 bases and 2 bases respectively, with 19 bases between them. Germline V CDR1 and CDR2: SGHTA, FQGTGA. The CDR3 length is 17 residues. CDR3 nucleotides: TGTGCCAGCAGCTTTCCTTTCGGGGGCGTGAGGCAAGAGACCCAGTACTTC. Translated, it gives CASSFPFGGVRQETQYF. The variable domain in full, completed from reference TRBV7-3 and TRBJ2-5, reads GAGVSQTPSNKVTEKGKYVELRCDPISGHTALYWYRQSLGQGPEFLIYFQGTGAADDSGLPNDRFFAVRPEGSVSTLKIQRTERGDSAVYLCASSFPFGGVRQETQYFGPGTRLLVL.

The chain carries TRBV28 and TRBJ2-2; 10 bases are a match to TRBD1. Looked up from germline, CDR1 is MDHEN and CDR2 is SYDVKM. V dropped 7 bases and J dropped 8; count of bases not matched to a gene: 7. CDR3 size: 14 residues. CDR3 in amino acids: CASNFRDRGGELFF. CDR3 coding DNA: TGTGCCAGCAATTTCCGGGACAGGGGAGGGGAGCTGTTTTTT.

The chain has TRBV5-6 and TRBJ1-1; maybe TRBD1 (5 bases). Germline V gives CDR1 SGHDT, CDR2 YYEEEE. This CDR3 is 17 amino acids long. Deletions cut 2 bases from V and 4 bases from J, with 21 bases between. The CDR3 loop is CASSLTTGRGGFTEAFF. DNA for the CDR3: TGTGCCAGCAGCTTAACGACGGGAAGGGGAGGGTTCACTGAAGCTTTCTTT.

The chain employs TRBV28 and TRBJ1-5; 7 bases line up with TRBD1. Per the germline V gene, CDR1 is MDHEN and CDR2 is SYDVKM. V was pared by 4 bases and J by 4 bases, with 4 bases of the junction left unmatched. CDR3 length: 14 residues. The CDR3: CASSWGQMNQPQHF. The CDR3 DNA sequence: TGTGCCAGCAGTTGGGGACAGATGAATCAGCCCCAGCATTTT.

This chain links TRBV5-1 with TRBJ2-7, with TRBD1 matching 7 bases. This CDR3 spans 16 amino acids. Unmatched junction bases numbered 10, after V lost 4 bases and J lost 0 bases. Per germline, CDR1 SGHRS and CDR2 YFSETQ. The CDR3: CASSPLSTGSSYEQYF. DNA for the CDR3: TGCGCCAGCAGCCCCCTCTCGACAGGGAGCTCCTACGAGCAGTACTTC.

The V gene is TRBV4-2, the J gene TRBJ1-5; TRBD1 is a possible D gene (6 bases). The V gene lost 1 base and the J gene lost 0 bases, with 13 bases spanning the gap. Germline-derived CDR1 and CDR2 are LGHNA and YNFKEQ. CDR3 length: 17 amino acids. CDR3 protein: CASSQVGGGPSNQPQHF. In DNA, the CDR3 is TGTGCCAGCAGCCAAGTCGGGGGGGGCCCTAGCAATCAGCCCCAGCATTTT.

The table lists this clone with a count of one. This rearrangement joins TRBV7-3 to TRBJ2-2, with 9 bases fitting TRBD1. The CDR3 spans 15 residues. The junction had 6 bases not matched to a gene; V was cut back by 5 bases and J by 5 bases. Germline V gene data show CDR1 as SGHTA and CDR2 as FQGTGA. The CDR3 bases are TGTGCCAGCAGCCCGCGGACAGGGGAAACCGGGGAGCTGTTTTTT. The encoded protein is CASSPRTGETGELFF. Using reference TRBV7-3 and TRBJ2-2 for the parts outside the CDR3, the full variable domain is GAGVSQTPSNKVTEKGKYVELRCDPISGHTALYWYRQSLGQGPEFLIYFQGTGAADDSGLPNDRFFAVRPEGSVSTLKIQRTERGDSAVYLCASSPRTGETGELFFGEGSRLTVL.

The CDR3 is CASSSGTGVIGEQYF. The DNA for the CDR3 is TGTGCCAGCAGCTCCGGGACAGGGGTAATTGGCGAGCAGTACTTC. The V and J genes are TRBV7-9 and TRBJ2-7; 10 bases are a match to TRBD1. The V segment lost 4 bases and the J segment 6 bases; nucleotides outside the gene matches: 9. The CDR3 extends over 15 amino acids. Per germline, CDR1 SEHNR and CDR2 FQNEAQ (reference sequence).

The rearrangement uses TRBV6-5 and TRBJ1-2, with no clear D. This CDR3 region has 13 residues. In germline, CDR1 is MNHEY, CDR2 SVGAGI. With 10 bases removed from V and 7 bases from J, the gap between germline ends came to 19 bases. For the CDR3, the DNA is TGTGCCACCCAGACGAGGAGAGGTGGTGGCTACACCTTC. This gives the protein CATQTRRGGGYTF.

This clone has only one observation. One end of the junction does not line up with germline, which may come from a read error. The chain is built from TRBV5-1 and TRBJ1-1, with 7 bases aligning to TRBD1. Germline values: CDR1 SGHRS, CDR2 YFSETQ. The CDR3 covers 15 residues. CDR3 in amino acids: CASSLEIGWPGGIIF. The CDR3 DNA sequence: TGCGCCAGCAGCTTGGAGATTGGTTGGCCAGGGGGGATAATCTTT.

The V gene is TRBV4-1, the J gene TRBJ1-2, with 9 bases matching TRBD1. Germline CDR1 MGHRA, CDR2 YSYEKL. V was clipped by 0 bases and J by 6 bases; unmatched bases: 5. CDR3 size: 15 residues. The CDR3 bases are TGCGCCAGCAGCCAAGACCGGGACAGGGAGGATGGCTACACCTTC. As protein: CASSQDRDREDGYTF.

V is TRBV11-3 and J is TRBJ2-3; TRBD1 matches 10 bases. Germline V gene lookup returns CDR1 SGHNT and CDR2 YENEEA. This CDR3 is built from 17 residues. Trimming took 5 bases from V and 5 from J; bases not matched to a gene: 13. The CDR3 DNA sequence: TGTGCCAGCAGCCCCCGATGGACAGGGGGAGCGGAAGATACGCAGTATTTT. Protein product: CASSPRWTGGAEDTQYF.